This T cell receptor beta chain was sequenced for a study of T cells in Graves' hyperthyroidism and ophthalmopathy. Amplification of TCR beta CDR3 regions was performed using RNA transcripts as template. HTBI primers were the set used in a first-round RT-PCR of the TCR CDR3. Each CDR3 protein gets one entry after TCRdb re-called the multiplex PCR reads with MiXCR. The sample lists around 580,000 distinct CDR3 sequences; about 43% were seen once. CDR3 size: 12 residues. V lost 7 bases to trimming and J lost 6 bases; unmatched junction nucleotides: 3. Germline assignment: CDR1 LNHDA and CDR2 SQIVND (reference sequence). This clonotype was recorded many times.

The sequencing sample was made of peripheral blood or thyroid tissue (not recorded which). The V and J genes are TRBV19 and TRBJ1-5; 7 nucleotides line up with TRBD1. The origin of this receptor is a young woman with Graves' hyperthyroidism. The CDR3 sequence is CASNRGPQPQHF. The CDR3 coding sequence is TGTGCCAGTAACAGGGGCCCTCAGCCCCAGCATTTT. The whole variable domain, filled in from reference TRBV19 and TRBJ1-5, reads DGGITQSPKYLFRKEGQNVTLSCEQNLNHDAMYWYRQDPGQGLRLIYYSQIVNDFQKGDIAEGYSVSREKKESFPLTVTSAQKNPTAFYLCASNRGPQPQHFGDGTRLSIL.